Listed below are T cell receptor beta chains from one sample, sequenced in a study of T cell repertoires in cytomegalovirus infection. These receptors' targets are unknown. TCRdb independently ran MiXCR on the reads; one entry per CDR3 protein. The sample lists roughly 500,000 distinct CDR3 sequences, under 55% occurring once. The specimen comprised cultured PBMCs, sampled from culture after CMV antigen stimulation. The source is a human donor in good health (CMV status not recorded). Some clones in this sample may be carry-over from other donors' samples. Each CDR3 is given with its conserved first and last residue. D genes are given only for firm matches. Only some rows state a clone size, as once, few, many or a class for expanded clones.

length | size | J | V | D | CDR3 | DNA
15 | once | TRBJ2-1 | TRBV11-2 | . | CASSSLGLNYNEQFF | TGTGCCAGCAGCTCTCTTGGACTCAACTACAATGAGCAGTTCTTC
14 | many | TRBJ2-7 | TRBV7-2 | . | CASSPFEGFYEQYF | TGTGCCAGCAGCCCCTTTGAGGGCTTCTACGAGCAGTACTTC
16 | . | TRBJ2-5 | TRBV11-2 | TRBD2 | CASSLALAGLGETQYF | TGTGCCAGCAGCTTAGCCCTAGCGGGCTTAGGAGAGACCCAGTACTTC
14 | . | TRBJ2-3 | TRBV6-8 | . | CASSRGPGTDTQYF | TGTGCCAGCAGTCGAGGGCCAGGCACAGATACGCAGTATTTT
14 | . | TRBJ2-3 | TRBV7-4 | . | CASSLVPRRDTQYF | TGTGCCAGCAGCTTAGTTCCGCGTCGGGATACGCAGTATTTT
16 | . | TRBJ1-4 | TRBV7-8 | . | CASSAAWRGDAEKLFF | TGTGCCAGCAGCGCCGCTTGGCGGGGAGACGCTGAAAAACTGTTTTTT
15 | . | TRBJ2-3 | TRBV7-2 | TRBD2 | CASSFASGTSDTQYF | TGTGCCAGCAGCTTTGCTAGCGGAACCTCGGATACGCAGTATTTT
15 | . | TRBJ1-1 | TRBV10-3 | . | CAISDLGQDFTEAFF | TGTGCCATCAGCGACTTGGGGCAGGATTTCACTGAAGCTTTCTTT
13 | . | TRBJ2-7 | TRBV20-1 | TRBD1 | CSASRDRGYEQYF | TGCAGTGCTAGTAGGGACAGGGGCTACGAGCAGTACTTC
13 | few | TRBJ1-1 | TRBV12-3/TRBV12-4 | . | CASSLAALSAAFF | TGTGCCAGCAGTTTAGCGGCCCTCTCGGCAGCTTTCTTT
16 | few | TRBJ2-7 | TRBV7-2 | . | CASSSDQGRGSYEQYF | TGTGCCAGCAGCTCCGACCAGGGGAGAGGCTCCTACGAGCAGTACTTC
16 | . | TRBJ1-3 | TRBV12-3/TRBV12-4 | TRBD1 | CASSATGAPGGNTIYF | TGTGCCAGCAGCGCAACAGGGGCGCCCGGCGGAAACACCATATATTTT
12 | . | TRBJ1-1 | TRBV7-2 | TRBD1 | CASSLYGQGSFF | TGTGCCAGCAGCTTATATGGACAGGGATCTTTCTTT
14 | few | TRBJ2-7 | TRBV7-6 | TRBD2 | CASSRPGGPYEQYF | TGTGCCAGCAGCCGTCCGGGGGGGCCCTACGAGCAGTACTTC
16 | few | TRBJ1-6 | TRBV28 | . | CASSSPTRQLNSPLHF | TGTGCCAGCAGTTCCCCGACGCGACAGCTTAATTCACCCCTCCACTTT
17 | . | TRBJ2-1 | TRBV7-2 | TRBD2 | CASSPAPAGGSYNEQFF | TGTGCCAGCAGCCCGGCCCCGGCGGGAGGCTCCTACAATGAGCAGTTCTTC
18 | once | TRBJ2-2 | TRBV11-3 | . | CASSYPPRHFANTGELFF | TGTGCCAGCAGCTACCCCCCTAGGCATTTCGCGAACACCGGGGAGCTGTTTTTT
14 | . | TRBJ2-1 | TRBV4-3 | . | CASSFQSRDNEQFF | TGCGCCAGCAGCTTTCAGTCAAGAGACAATGAGCAGTTCTTC
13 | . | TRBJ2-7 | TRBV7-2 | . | CASSYRAAYEQYF | TGTGCCAGCAGCTACAGGGCCGCCTACGAGCAGTACTTC
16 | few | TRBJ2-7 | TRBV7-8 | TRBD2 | CASSSNPGLADREQYF | TGTGCCAGCAGCTCCAATCCGGGACTAGCGGATCGGGAGCAGTACTTC
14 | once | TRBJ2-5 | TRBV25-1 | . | CASSEGRDGETQYF | TGTGCCAGCAGTGAAGGGCGGGACGGCGAGACCCAGTACTTC
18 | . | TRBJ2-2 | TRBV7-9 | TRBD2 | CASSPGTSGSGATGELFF | TGTGCCAGCAGCCCGGGGACTAGCGGGAGCGGGGCCACCGGGGAGCTGTTTTTT
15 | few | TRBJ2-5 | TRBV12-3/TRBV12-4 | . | CASSFARAGQETQYF | TGTGCCAGCAGTTTTGCCAGGGCTGGCCAAGAGACCCAGTACTTC
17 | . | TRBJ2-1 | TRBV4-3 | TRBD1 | CASSQVGQMSSYNEQFF | TGCGCCAGCAGCCAAGTGGGACAGATGAGCTCCTACAATGAGCAGTTCTTC
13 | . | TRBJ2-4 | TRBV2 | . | CASRLARTVIQYF | TGTGCCAGCAGACTTGCCAGGACCGTCATTCAGTACTTC
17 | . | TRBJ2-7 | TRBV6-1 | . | CASSEVYVGQLAYEQYF | TGTGCCAGCAGTGAAGTTTACGTGGGGCAGTTAGCCTACGAGCAGTACTTC
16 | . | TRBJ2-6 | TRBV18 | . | CASSEYEGSGANVLTF | TGTGCCAGCTCAGAATACGAGGGGTCTGGGGCCAACGTCCTGACTTTC
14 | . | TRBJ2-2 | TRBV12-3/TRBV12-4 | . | CASSYGGITGELFF | TGTGCCAGCAGTTATGGGGGAATCACCGGGGAGCTGTTTTTT
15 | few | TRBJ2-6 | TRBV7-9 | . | CASSLLTAGANVLTF | TGTGCCAGCAGCCTGCTGACGGCTGGGGCCAACGTCCTGACTTTC
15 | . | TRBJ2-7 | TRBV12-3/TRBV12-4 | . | CASSTPGTATYEQYF | TGTGCCAGCAGTACCCCCGGGACCGCCACCTACGAGCAGTACTTC
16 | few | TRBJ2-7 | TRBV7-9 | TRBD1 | CASSLLGDRGDYEQYF | TGTGCCAGCAGCTTATTGGGGGACAGGGGTGACTACGAGCAGTACTTC
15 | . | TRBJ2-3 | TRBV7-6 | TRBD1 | CASTTRQGSTDTQYF | TGTGCCAGCACCACAAGACAGGGTAGCACAGATACGCAGTATTTT
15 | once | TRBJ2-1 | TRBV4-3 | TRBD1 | CASSHRDRGGNEQFF | TGCGCCAGCAGCCACCGGGACAGGGGGGGCAATGAGCAGTTCTTC
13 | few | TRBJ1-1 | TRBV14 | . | CASSQIVSAEAFF | TGTGCCAGCAGCCAAATTGTTTCGGCTGAAGCTTTCTTT
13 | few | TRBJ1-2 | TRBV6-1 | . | CASTLDRHGGYTF | TGTGCCAGCACCCTCGACAGGCATGGGGGCTACACCTTC
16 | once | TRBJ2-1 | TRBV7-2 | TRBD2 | CASSLIGAGGRREQFF | TGTGCCAGCAGCTTAATTGGGGCGGGAGGGCGCAGGGAGCAGTTCTTC
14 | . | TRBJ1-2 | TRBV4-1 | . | CASSLLLAGHGYTF | TGCGCCAGCAGCCTTTTACTGGCAGGGCACGGCTACACCTTC
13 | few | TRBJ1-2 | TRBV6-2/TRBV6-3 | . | CASSRGRNYGYTF | TGTGCCAGCAGCCGCGGGCGAAACTATGGCTACACCTTC
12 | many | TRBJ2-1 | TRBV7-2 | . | CASSSPSNEQFF | TGTGCCAGCAGCTCTCCTAGCAATGAGCAGTTCTTC
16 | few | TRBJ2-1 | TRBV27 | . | CASSLMASRTYNEQFF | TGTGCCAGCAGTTTAATGGCTAGCCGAACCTACAATGAGCAGTTCTTC
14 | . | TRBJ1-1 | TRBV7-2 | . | CASSLDALSTEAFF | TGTGCCAGCAGCTTAGACGCGTTATCCACTGAAGCTTTCTTT
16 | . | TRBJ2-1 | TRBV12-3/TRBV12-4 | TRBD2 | CASSSPSGGGYNEQFF | TGTGCCAGCAGCTCACCCAGCGGGGGAGGTTACAATGAGCAGTTCTTC